These 4 T cell receptor beta chains share one sample of origin, sequenced in a study of blood T cells in healthy people across ages. A second PCR of roughly 6 to 12 cycles used a sample-barcoded 5' primer and a J-beta primer mix. TCRdb called the 5' RACE reads again in MiXCR, with one record for every CDR3 protein. The profile shows over 950,000 distinct CDR3 sequences, around two fifths of them singletons. The sequenced material came from blood. These receptors were collected from a man younger than 35 in good health.

CDR3 amino acids: CAISDSGANTDTQYF. DNA for the CDR3: TGTGCCATCAGTGATTCGGGGGCGAACACAGATACGCAGTATTTT. The chain uses TRBV10-3 and TRBJ2-3; D is perhaps TRBD1 or TRBD2 (6 bases each). The V end lost 3 bases, the J end lost 2 bases, and 12 bases lay between the germline ends. Germline-derived CDR1 and CDR2 are ENHRY and SYGVKD. The CDR3 covers 15 residues.

The chain recombines TRBV3-1 with TRBJ2-1; 10 nucleotides align to TRBD2. Germline V gene lookup returns CDR1 LGHDT and CDR2 YNNKEL (reference sequence). The CDR3 contains 16 residues. After removal of 0 bases from V and 14 bases from J, the junction contained 13 bases not matched to a gene. CDR3 coding DNA: TGTGCCAGCAGCCAAGATAAGTCGAGCGGGGGGGAAAGTAAGTTCTTC. Protein sequence: CASSQDKSSGGESKFF.

Concerning this clonotype itself: Given a much more abundant clone one base away, this may be a read error. CDR3 in amino acids: CSVTGFGHTF. The CDR3 DNA sequence: TGCAGTGTGACCGGGTTTGGCCACACCTTC. J is TRBJ1-2 and V is TRBV20-1; unclear D gene. Looked up from germline, CDR1 is DFQATT and CDR2 is SNEGSKA (reference sequence). The CDR3 has 10 amino acids.

J is TRBJ1-2 and V is TRBV4-1; 8 bases are a match to TRBD1. The CDR3 extends over 18 amino acids. In germline, CDR1 is MGHRA, CDR2 YSYEKL. V shed 0 bases, J shed 0 bases, and the junction held 9 bases outside the gene matches. The CDR3 nucleotides read TGCGCCAGCAGCCAAGAAGCCCAGGGGGCGCAAGCTAACTATGGCTACACCTTC. This translates into CASSQEAQGAQANYGYTF.